The 3 T cell receptor beta chains listed next were all sequenced from one sample in a study of control samples from healthy donors and cancer patients (dated by TCRdb to 2020 to 2022). Libraries were constructed by the immunoSEQ multiplex PCR assay. Entries here come from immuneACCESS through TCRdb and include only in-frame sequences with V and J called. Some clones fail to appear in such tables; in the studies checked, an unresolved V gene covers under half of the shortfall, and the cause of the remainder is unknown. The sample includes 150,000 or so clones, with 88% observed a single time. Clones ranked in the top ten supply 1.5% to 2% of the sample. Specimen: blood. The receptor set was obtained from a man in his late teens or twenties in good health.

The chain is built from TRBV6-5 and TRBJ2-7; D could derive from TRBD1 or TRBD2 (6 bases each). V lost 8 bases and J 0 bases, leaving 17 bases between the germline ends. CDR3 size: 15 residues. Germline assignment: CDR1 MNHEY and CDR2 SVGAGI. The CDR3 region is CASASRGGGSYEQYF. The CDR3 bases are TGTGCCAGCGCCTCACGAGGGGGAGGCTCCTACGAGCAGTACTTC.

The rearrangement uses TRBV7-3 and TRBJ2-1; D remains unclear. There are 12 residues in the CDR3. The V end was cut by 4 bases, the J end by 7 bases, with 8 bases between. CDR1 is SGHTA and CDR2 is FQGTGA in the germline V gene. The CDR3 protein is CASSSDINEQFF. The CDR3 DNA reads TGTGCCAGCAGCTCCGACATAAATGAGCAGTTCTTC.

The chain links TRBV19 to TRBJ1-5; maybe TRBD1 (6 bases). V gave up 9 bases and J gave up 3 bases, with 12 bases separating them. CDR3 length: 13 residues. Germline values: CDR1 LNHDA, CDR2 SQIVND (reference sequence). The DNA for the CDR3 is TGTGCCAGCTCACAGGGTTACAATCAGCCCCAGCATTTT. Amino acid sequence: CASSQGYNQPQHF.